These 13 T cell receptor beta chains came from one sample sequenced in a study of Ad26.COV2.S vaccination and SARS-CoV-2 variants. Regarding treatment: some 20 received Ad26.COV2.S at low or high dose, single or two shots; about five received placebo; per-sample allocation not given. Sample collection was performed on day 63 after the first vaccine or placebo injection. Measured with immunoSEQ multiplex PCR; TCRdb has only the in-frame clones, and not every one. The sample consists of roughly 320,000 clones, around 81% of them appearing once. The sequenced sample was peripheral blood, obtained in a trial of Ad26.COV2.S vaccine versus placebo. Every receptor here comes from a person between 18 and 60 years old who received the Ad26.COV2.S COVID-19 vaccine or a placebo.

The chain has TRBV5-6 and TRBJ2-3; 13 nucleotides agree with TRBD2. The CDR3 has 16 amino acids. Germline CDR1 reads SGHDT; CDR2 reads YYEEEE. Germline trimming cut 4 bases from V and 1 base from J; bases unmatched to any gene: 3. The CDR3 here is CASSGTSGARTDTQYF. The CDR3 coding sequence is TGTGCCAGCAGCGGGACTAGCGGGGCACGCACAGATACGCAGTATTTT.

The V and J genes are TRBV11-3 and TRBJ2-7, with D possibly TRBD1 on 5 matching bases. The CDR3 loop spans 13 amino acids. V lost 3 bases to trimming and J lost 3 bases, with 9 bases between them. Germline lookup yields CDR1 SGHNT and CDR2 YENEEA. CDR3 protein: CASSFGRVYEQYF. As DNA, the CDR3 is TGTGCCAGCAGCTTTGGCAGGGTCTACGAGCAGTACTTC.

The J gene is TRBJ1-6, the V gene TRBV3-1 (or the pseudogene TRBV3-2), with D maybe TRBD1 (6 bases). The CDR3 runs to 16 residues. In germline, CDR1 is LGHDT, CDR2 YNNKEL (reference sequence). V lost 4 bases to trimming and J lost 6 bases, with 16 bases between them. The CDR3 DNA follows: TGTGCCAGCAGCCGCGGATACGGGGGCGGTAATTCACCCCTCCACTTT. Residues: CASSRGYGGGNSPLHF.

V usage is TRBV29-1 and J usage is TRBJ1-1, with D perhaps TRBD1 (5 bases). This CDR3 spans 12 amino acids. Germline CDR1 SQVTM, CDR2 ANQGSEA. The CDR3 sequence: CVARDLNTEAFF. CDR3 DNA sequence: TGCGTCGCCAGGGACCTGAACACTGAAGCTTTCTTT.

The rearrangement joins TRBV6-5 to TRBJ1-4, with D unresolved. Trimming shortened V by 6 bases and J by 6 bases, and 8 bases separated the two germline ends. The CDR3 length is 12 residues. Germline V gene sequence: CDR1 MNHEY, CDR2 SVGAGI. CDR3 protein: CASRQRDEKLFF. CDR3 in DNA: TGTGCCAGCAGACAGCGAGATGAAAAACTGTTTTTT.

To note about this clone: Distinct nucleotide sequences in the sample also encode this CDR3. The genes are TRBV6-5 and TRBJ2-2; D might be TRBD1 or TRBD2, each matching 5 bases. Trimming cost V 7 bases and J 0 bases, with 9 bases left between them. Germline V CDR1 and CDR2: MNHEY, SVGAGI. The CDR3 is 14 residues long. The CDR3, as DNA: TGTGCCAGCACCGGGACCGCGAACACCGGGGAGCTGTTTTTT. This encodes CASTGTANTGELFF.

The chain couples TRBV15 to TRBJ2-2; TRBD1 might be the D (6 bases). The CDR3 sequence is 14 residues long. Trimming took off 9 bases at V and 0 bases at J, with 11 bases between the two ends. The germline gives CDR1 LNHNV, CDR2 YYDKDF (reference sequence). Here the CDR3 DNA reads TGTGCCACTACAGGGAGCGCGAACACCGGGGAGCTGTTTTTT. Translated, it gives CATTGSANTGELFF.

This clone was seen more than once but under ten times. The V and J genes are TRBV6-5 and TRBJ1-6; 7 bases match TRBD1. This CDR3 has 15 residues. Germline CDR1 reads MNHEY; CDR2 reads SVGAGI. Unmatched junction bases numbered 12, after V lost 6 bases and J lost 10 bases. The CDR3 DNA reads TGTGCCAGCAGAGACAAATACAGGGGAAACTCACCCCTCCACTTT. As protein: CASRDKYRGNSPLHF.

The chain carries TRBV4-1 and TRBJ2-2; no definite D call. The CDR3 spans 14 residues. The germline V and J ends were trimmed by 1 base and 6 bases, with 9 bases remaining between them. Germline values: CDR1 MGHRA, CDR2 YSYEKL. For the CDR3, the DNA is TGCGCCAGCAGCCAAGTTCTTCAAGCCGGGGAGCTGTTTTTT. Its translation is CASSQVLQAGELFF.

V is TRBV5-1 and J is TRBJ2-7, with 7 bases matching TRBD1. The germline CDR1 and CDR2 sequences are SGHRS and YFSETQ. Unmatched junction bases numbered 5, after V lost 0 bases and J lost 2 bases. This CDR3 region has 15 residues. Here the CDR3 DNA reads TGCGCCAGCAGCTTGGGACAGGGCCTCGCCTACGAGCAGTACTTC. Amino acid sequence: CASSLGQGLAYEQYF.

This clone occurred a few times. The chain carries TRBV11-1 and TRBJ2-3; perhaps TRBD1 as D (6 bases). The CDR3 has 14 residues. The V end lost 6 bases, the J end lost 2 bases, and 12 bases lay between the germline ends. Germline CDR1 and CDR2: SGHAT and FQDESV (reference sequence). The CDR3 DNA follows: TGTGCCAGCAGACGTGGACAGTCCACAGATACGCAGTATTTT. It specifies CASRRGQSTDTQYF.

The V gene is TRBV10-3, the J gene TRBJ2-1; TRBD2 agrees at 8 bases. The CDR3 runs 15 residues. In germline, CDR1 is ENHRY, CDR2 SYGVKD. V gave up 3 bases and J gave up 10 bases; unmatched junction bases: 11. CDR3: CAISEYGLAEKEQFF. Here the CDR3 DNA reads TGTGCCATCAGTGAATATGGACTAGCCGAGAAGGAGCAGTTCTTC.

V and J are TRBV5-6 and TRBJ2-2; TRBD1 or TRBD2 may be the D gene (5 bases each). Germline CDR1 is SGHDT and CDR2 is YYEEEE. Deletions cut 0 bases from V and 8 bases from J, with 14 bases between. The CDR3 has 15 amino acids. DNA of the CDR3: TGTGCCAGCAGCTTGGCCAACATTGGGGGAGGGGAGCTGTTTTTT. It specifies CASSLANIGGGELFF.